This TCR beta chain appears in the sequencing data of a study of CD8+CD57+ T cells in acquired aplastic anemia. All patients picked for sequencing had shown, by flow cytometry, an expansion of CD8+CD57+ cells. V shed 5 bases, J shed 10 bases, and the junction held 16 bases outside the gene matches. From germline, CDR1 is SQVTM and CDR2 ANQGSEA. The CDR3 sequence is 16 residues long. TCR beta VDJ and CDR3 profiles were obtained from a genomic DNA template. One entry per CDR3 protein, called by TCRdb with MiXCR from the reads. Here the sample spans 100,000 to 150,000 distinct CDR3 sequences, roughly 40% being singletons. This clonotype was detected many times.

The sample consisted of sorted CD4+, CD8+, or CD8+CD57+ T cells (not recorded which) from PBMCs. The receptor comes from a human donor with aplastic anemia. The chain links TRBV29-1 to TRBJ1-4, with 10 nucleotides matching TRBD1. Here the CDR3 DNA reads TGCAGCGTTTTCAGCCCGGGACAGGGGTCGGGGGGAAAACTGTTTTTT. Its translation: CSVFSPGQGSGGKLFF.